The 5 T cell receptor beta chains below come from one sample, sequenced in a study of OX40 agonist ivuxolimab in advanced cancers. Produced via immunoSEQ multiplex PCR; TCRdb's table is partial and in-frame only. The repertoire holds about 83,000 clones, with 85% as singletons. The specimen was CD4+ or CD8+ T cells sorted from blood, collected in a trial of the OX40 agonist ivuxolimab. Source of these receptors: an adult with an advanced solid tumor such as melanoma, head and neck, liver or kidney cancer.

The chain recombines TRBV2 with TRBJ1-2; D possibly corresponds to TRBD1 (6 bases). Trimming pared 5 bases from V and 4 bases from J, leaving 14 bases between. This CDR3 contains 14 residues. CDR1 and CDR2 from the germline V gene are SNHLY and FYNNEI. The CDR3 bases are TGTGCCAGCAGTCGGACAGCCAACACCTATGGCTACACCTTC. It translates to CASSRTANTYGYTF.

The CDR3 loop is CASSQVRDRGKQETQYF. CDR3 nucleotide sequence: TGCGCCAGCAGCCAAGTTAGGGACAGGGGGAAACAAGAGACCCAGTACTTC. The chain links TRBV4-3 to TRBJ2-5; 11 nucleotides agree with TRBD1. Looked up from germline, CDR1 is LGHNA and CDR2 is YSLEER. CDR3 size: 17 residues. J lost 2 bases, V lost 1 base, and 6 bases had no gene match.

This chain links TRBV5-1 with TRBJ2-5; D may be TRBD1 or TRBD2 (6 bases each). Germline V gives CDR1 SGHRS, CDR2 YFSETQ. V was cut by 0 bases and J by 2 bases, with 14 bases left in between. The length of the CDR3 is 16 residues. The DNA for the CDR3 is TGCGCCAGCAGCTTGGAGGGGGGTCTGCGACAAGAGACCCAGTACTTC. Its protein is CASSLEGGLRQETQYF.

The chain combines TRBV7-2 with TRBJ2-1; perhaps TRBD1 as D (5 bases). CDR1 and CDR2 from the germline V gene are SGHTA and FQGNSA. This CDR3 contains 15 residues. V was shortened by 4 bases and J by 1 base, with 11 bases between the two germline ends. The CDR3 DNA reads as TGTGCCAGCAGCTCAAAGGCAGGGTCCTACAATGAGCAGTTCTTC. This encodes CASSSKAGSYNEQFF.

This sequence joins TRBV11-2 and TRBJ2-2; maybe TRBD1 (6 bases). Germline CDR1 and CDR2: SGHAT and FQNNGV. The CDR3 runs to 15 residues. The V end was cut by 5 bases, the J end by 5 bases, with 15 bases between. The CDR3 here is CASSVVRGGTGELFF. CDR3 coding DNA: TGTGCCAGCAGCGTTGTCAGGGGCGGAACCGGGGAGCTGTTTTTT.